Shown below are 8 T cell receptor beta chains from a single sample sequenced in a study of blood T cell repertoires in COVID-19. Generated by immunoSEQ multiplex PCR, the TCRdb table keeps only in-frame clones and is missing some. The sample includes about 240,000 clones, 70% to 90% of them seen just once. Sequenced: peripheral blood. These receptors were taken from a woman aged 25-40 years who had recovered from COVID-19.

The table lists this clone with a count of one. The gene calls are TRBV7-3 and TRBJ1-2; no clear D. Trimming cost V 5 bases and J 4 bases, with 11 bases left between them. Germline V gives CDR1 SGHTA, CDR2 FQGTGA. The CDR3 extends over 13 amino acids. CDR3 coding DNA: TGTGCCAGCAGCCTAGACGGGTCCTATGGCTACACCTTC. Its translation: CASSLDGSYGYTF.

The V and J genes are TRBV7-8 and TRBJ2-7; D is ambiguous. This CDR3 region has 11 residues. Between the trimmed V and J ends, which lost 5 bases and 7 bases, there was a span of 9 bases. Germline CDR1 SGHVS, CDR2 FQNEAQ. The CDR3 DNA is TGTGCCAGCAGCCGACCAGGTGAGCAGTACTTC. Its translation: CASSRPGEQYF.

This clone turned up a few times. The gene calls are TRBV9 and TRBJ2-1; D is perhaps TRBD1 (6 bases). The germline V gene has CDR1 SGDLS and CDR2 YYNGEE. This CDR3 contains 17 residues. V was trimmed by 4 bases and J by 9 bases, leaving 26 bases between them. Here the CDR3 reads CASSPPGTTGLRGEQFF. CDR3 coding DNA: TGTGCCAGCAGCCCCCCAGGGACAACCGGGCTACGAGGTGAGCAGTTCTTC.

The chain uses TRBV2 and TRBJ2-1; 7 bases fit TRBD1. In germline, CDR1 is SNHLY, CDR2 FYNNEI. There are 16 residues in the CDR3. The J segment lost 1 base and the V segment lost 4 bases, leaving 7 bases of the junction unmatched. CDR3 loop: CASSGERGQSYNEQFF. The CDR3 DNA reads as TGTGCCAGCAGTGGTGAGAGGGGACAGTCCTACAATGAGCAGTTCTTC.

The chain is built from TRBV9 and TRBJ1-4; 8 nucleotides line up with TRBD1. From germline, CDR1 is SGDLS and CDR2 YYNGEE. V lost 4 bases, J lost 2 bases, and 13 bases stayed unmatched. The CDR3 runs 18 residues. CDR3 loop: CASSQGAGARSTNEKLFF. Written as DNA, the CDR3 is TGTGCCAGCAGCCAGGGGGCGGGGGCGCGGTCCACTAATGAAAAACTGTTTTTT.

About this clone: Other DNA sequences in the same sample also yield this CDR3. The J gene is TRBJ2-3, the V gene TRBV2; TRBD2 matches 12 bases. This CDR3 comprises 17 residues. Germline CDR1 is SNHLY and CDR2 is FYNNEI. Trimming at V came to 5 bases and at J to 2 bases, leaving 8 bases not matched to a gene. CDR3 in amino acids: CASSTLAGGPSTDTQYF. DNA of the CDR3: TGTGCCAGCAGTACCCTAGCGGGGGGGCCTTCCACAGATACGCAGTATTTT.

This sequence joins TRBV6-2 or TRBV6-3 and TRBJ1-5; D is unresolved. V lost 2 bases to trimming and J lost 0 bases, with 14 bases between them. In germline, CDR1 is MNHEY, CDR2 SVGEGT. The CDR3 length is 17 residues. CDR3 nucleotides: TGTGCCAGCAGTTACGGCGGCAATTTCTATAGCAATCAGCCCCAGCATTTT. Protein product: CASSYGGNFYSNQPQHF.

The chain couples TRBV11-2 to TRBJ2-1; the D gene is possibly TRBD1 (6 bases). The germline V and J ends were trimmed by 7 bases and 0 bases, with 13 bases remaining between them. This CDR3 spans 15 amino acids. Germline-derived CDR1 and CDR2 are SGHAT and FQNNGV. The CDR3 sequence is CASNLEGDSYNEQFF. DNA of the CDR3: TGTGCCAGCAACCTTGAGGGGGACTCCTACAATGAGCAGTTCTTC.